This record covers a single TCR beta chain. Study processing details: Nucleated cell number was recorded as an estimate derived from reference gene primer amplification. TCRdb's copy holds only in-frame clones and misses some; the assay was immunoSEQ multiplex PCR. The D gene and trimming were derived from the DNA, and the V and J assignments and clone size from that table. The sample consists of over 200,000 clones, approximately 90% of them appearing once. This record belongs to a study of blood T cell repertoires in COVID-19. The CDR3 is 13 amino acids. The germline V gene encodes CDR1 SGHRS and CDR2 YFSETQ. The junction had 5 bases not matched to a gene; V was cut back by 2 bases and J by 6 bases.

Sequenced sample: PBMCs or T cells enriched from blood (not recorded which). The genes are TRBV5-1 and TRBJ2-7, with 7 positions matching TRBD2. The TCR comes from a human donor in a cohort exposed to, infected with or recovered from COVID-19 (not recorded which). The donor label of this sample is uncertain. The CDR3 DNA reads TGCGCCAGCAGCTTTAAGGGAGGGTTCGAGCAGTACTTC. This sequence encodes CASSFKGGFEQYF.